The present T cell receptor (beta chain) was sequenced within a study of T cell repertoires in cytomegalovirus infection. Study context: Public TCR beta signatures marked donors with CMV infection and the matching HLA.

Per germline, CDR1 MNHNS and CDR2 SASEGT. The CDR3 totals 14 residues. The V end was cut by 6 bases, the J end by 3 bases, with 13 bases between. There are many counts of this clonotype. TCRdb ran MiXCR on the reads and lists one entry per CDR3 protein. Seen here are about 310,000 distinct CDR3 sequences, about 9.1% observed once, and the top ten hold 2% to 3%. This chain connects TRBV6-1 to TRBJ2-3; no firm D call. The sequence was collected from a human donor in good health (CMV status not recorded). Some clones in this sample may be carry-over from other donors' samples. The sample consisted of PBMCs. CDR3 protein: CASSLRVVTDTQYF. The CDR3 region has the DNA TGTGCCAGCAGCCTTCGGGTTGTTACAGATACGCAGTATTTT.